The clone carrying this T cell receptor (beta chain) was observed many times. Its specificity is not known. The data stem from a study of metastatic and nonmetastatic thyroid tumors. Study details: Malignant thyroid and benign thyroid patients provided blood and tumor or nodule tissue whose repertoires were compared. General study results and limits: For both blood and tumor, malignant thyroid tumors reportedly showed significantly higher TCR beta diversity than benign nodules did.

Patients were all untreated before their thyroid surgery. TCRdb reanalyzed the PCR reads with MiXCR. The table records some 41,000 clones, more than 25% of them present only once. Germline V gene sequence: CDR1 KGHSH, CDR2 LQKENI. This CDR3 comprises 14 residues. V dropped 5 bases and J dropped 7 bases, with 12 bases sitting between them. The chain combines TRBV18 with TRBJ1-6, with D tentatively TRBD1 (5 bases). The TCR comes from a male donor with papillary thyroid cancer or a benign thyroid nodule (not recorded which). Some clones in this sample may be carry-over from other donors' samples. Sequencing input: blood. CDR3 coding DNA: TGTGCCAGCTCATCGGGGACGGGAAATTCACCCCTCCACTTT. It specifies CASSSGTGNSPLHF.